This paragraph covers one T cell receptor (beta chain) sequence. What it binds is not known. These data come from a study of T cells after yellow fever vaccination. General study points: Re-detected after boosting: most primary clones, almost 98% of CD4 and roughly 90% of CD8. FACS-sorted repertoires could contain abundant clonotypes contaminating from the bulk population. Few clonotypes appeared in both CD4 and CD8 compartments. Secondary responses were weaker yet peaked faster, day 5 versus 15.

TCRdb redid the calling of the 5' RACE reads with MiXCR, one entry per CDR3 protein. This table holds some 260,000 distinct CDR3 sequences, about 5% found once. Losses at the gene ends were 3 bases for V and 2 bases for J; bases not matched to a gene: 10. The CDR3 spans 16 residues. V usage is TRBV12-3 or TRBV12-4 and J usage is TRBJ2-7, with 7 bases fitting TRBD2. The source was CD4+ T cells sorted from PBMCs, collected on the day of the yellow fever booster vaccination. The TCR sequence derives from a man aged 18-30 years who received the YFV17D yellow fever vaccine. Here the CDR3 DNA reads TGTGCCAGCAGTTTGTGGGGAGGGGCGCGGGCCTACGAGCAGTACTTC. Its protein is CASSLWGGARAYEQYF.